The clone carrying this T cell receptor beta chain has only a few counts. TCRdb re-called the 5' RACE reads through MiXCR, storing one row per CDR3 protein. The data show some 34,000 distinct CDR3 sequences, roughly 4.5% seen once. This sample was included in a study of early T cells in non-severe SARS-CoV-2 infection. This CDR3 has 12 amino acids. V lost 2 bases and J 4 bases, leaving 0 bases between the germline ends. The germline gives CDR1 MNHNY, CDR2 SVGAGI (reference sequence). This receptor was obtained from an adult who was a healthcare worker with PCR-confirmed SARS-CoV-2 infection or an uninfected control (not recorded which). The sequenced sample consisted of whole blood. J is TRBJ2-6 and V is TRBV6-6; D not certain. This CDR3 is CASSYGANVLTF. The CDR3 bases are TGTGCCAGCAGTTACGGGGCCAACGTCCTGACTTTC.